A selection of T cell receptor beta chains follows, all from one sample in a study of shared clonotypes between healthy human individuals. Clones were read by immunoSEQ multiplex PCR, and TCRdb kept only the in-frame ones, dropping some. The repertoire holds just under 350,000 clones, with about 70% as singletons. The specimen was memory CD4+ T cells sorted from blood. The receptors shown here come from a man aged 25-40 years in good health. The CDR3 runs from the conserved cysteine through the conserved F or W. The order of the fields is CDR3 protein, J gene, CDR3 length, V gene, clone size. Rows give clone size only sometimes, using once, few, many, or a class for an expanded clone.

CDR3: CASSEYVEQYF
J: TRBJ2-7
length: 11
V: TRBV2
size: .

CDR3: CASSEGEEYYGYTF
J: TRBJ1-2
length: 14
V: TRBV6-1
size: .

CDR3: CASIGQGQRETEAFF
J: TRBJ1-1
length: 15
V: TRBV5-4
size: .

CDR3: CASRVKENTEAFF
J: TRBJ1-1
length: 13
V: TRBV5-1
size: .

CDR3: CASSLETGGGYGYTF
J: TRBJ1-2
length: 15
V: TRBV5-1
size: many

CDR3: CASSLRGGGNTEAFF
J: TRBJ1-1
length: 15
V: TRBV7-2
size: .

CDR3: CASGAGTGRETQYF
J: TRBJ2-5
length: 14
V: TRBV12-5
size: .

CDR3: CASSPDRRGYTF
J: TRBJ1-2
length: 12
V: TRBV6-5
size: few

CDR3: CASSVGSSIDTDTQYF
J: TRBJ2-3
length: 16
V: TRBV9
size: .

CDR3: CASSLSGTSAYNEQFF
J: TRBJ2-1
length: 16
V: TRBV5-1
size: .

CDR3: CAWSVSDSSYEQYF
J: TRBJ2-7
length: 14
V: TRBV30
size: .

CDR3: CASSPAAALNYGYTF
J: TRBJ1-2
length: 15
V: TRBV18
size: .

CDR3: CASRFGLAGAHTQYF
J: TRBJ2-3
length: 15
V: TRBV7-2
size: .

CDR3: CASSLTTVSGNTIYF
J: TRBJ1-3
length: 15
V: TRBV5-5
size: .